The source of this T cell receptor beta chain is a study of blood T cell repertoires in COVID-19. Study at large: In each case, the material was cDNA or gDNA derived from T cells, B-cell-depleted T cells, or PBMCs.

Profiled with immunoSEQ multiplex PCR; TCRdb holds only in-frame clones, not every one. The sample yields around 250,000 clones, less than 90% seen once. CDR3 length: 13 residues. V gave up 7 bases and J gave up 1 base; unmatched junction bases: 1. The germline gives CDR1 MNHEY, CDR2 SVGAGI. The receptor's source is a man in his 60s with acute or convalescent COVID-19. V usage is TRBV6-5 and J usage is TRBJ1-3, with TRBD1 matching over 7 bases. The material sequenced was peripheral blood. CDR3 loop: CASKTGSGNTIYF. CDR3 in DNA: TGTGCCAGCAAGACAGGGTCTGGAAACACCATATATTTT.